Reported below is one T cell receptor beta chain. This specimen belongs to a study of T cell responses to AZD1222 COVID-19 vaccine. The assay was immunoSEQ multiplex PCR, and TCRdb's table has in-frame clones only and misses some. The top ten clones hold about 0.64% of a sample with around 150,000 clones, about 95% of them seen once. Specimen: peripheral blood, collected on day 0 of AZD1222 vaccination. This clonotype was sampled from an adult in good health.

Written as DNA, the CDR3 is TGTGCCAGCATCGCCGAGGCCTACGAGCAGTACTTC. Protein product: CASIAEAYEQYF. This chain links TRBV6-5 with TRBJ2-7; D not certain. CDR3 length: 12 amino acids. Germline lookup yields CDR1 MNHEY and CDR2 SVGAGI. Trimming removed 7 bases at V and 2 bases at J, with 9 bases between.